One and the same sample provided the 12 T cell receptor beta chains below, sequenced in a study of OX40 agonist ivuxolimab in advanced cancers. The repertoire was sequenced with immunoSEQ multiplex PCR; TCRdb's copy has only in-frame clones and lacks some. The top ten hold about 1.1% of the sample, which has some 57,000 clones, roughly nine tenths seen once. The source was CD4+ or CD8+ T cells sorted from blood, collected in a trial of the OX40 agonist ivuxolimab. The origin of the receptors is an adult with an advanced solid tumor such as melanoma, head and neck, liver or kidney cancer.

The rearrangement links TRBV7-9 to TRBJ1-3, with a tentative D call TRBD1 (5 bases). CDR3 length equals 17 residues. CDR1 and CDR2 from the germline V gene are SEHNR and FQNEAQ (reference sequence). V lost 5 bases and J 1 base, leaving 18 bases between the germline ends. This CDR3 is CASSPRGPGRSGNTIYF. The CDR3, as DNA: TGTGCCAGCAGCCCTAGGGGACCGGGTCGATCTGGAAACACCATATATTTT.

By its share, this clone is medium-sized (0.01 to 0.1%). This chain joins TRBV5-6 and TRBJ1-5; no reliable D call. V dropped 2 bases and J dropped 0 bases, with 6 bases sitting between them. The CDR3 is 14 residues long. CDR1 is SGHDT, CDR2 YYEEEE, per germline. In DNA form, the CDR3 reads TGTGCCAGCAGCTTACTACATAGCAATCAGCCCCAGCATTTT. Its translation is CASSLLHSNQPQHF.

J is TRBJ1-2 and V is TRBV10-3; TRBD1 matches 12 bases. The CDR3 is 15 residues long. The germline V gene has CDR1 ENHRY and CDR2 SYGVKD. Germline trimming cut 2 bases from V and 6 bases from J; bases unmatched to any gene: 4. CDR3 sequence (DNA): TGTGCCATCAGTGAGATGGGGACAGGGGGCGATGGCTACACCTTC. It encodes CAISEMGTGGDGYTF.

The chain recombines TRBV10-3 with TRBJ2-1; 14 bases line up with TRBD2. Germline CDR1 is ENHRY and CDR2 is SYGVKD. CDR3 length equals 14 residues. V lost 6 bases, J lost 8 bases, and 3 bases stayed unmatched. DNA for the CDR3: TGTGCCATCAGCAGGACTAGCGGGGGGCATGAGCAGTTCTTC. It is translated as CAISRTSGGHEQFF.

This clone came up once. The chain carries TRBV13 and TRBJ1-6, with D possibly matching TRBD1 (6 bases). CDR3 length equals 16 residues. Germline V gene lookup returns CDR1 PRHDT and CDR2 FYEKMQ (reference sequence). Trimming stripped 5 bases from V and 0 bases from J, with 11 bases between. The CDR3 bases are TGTGCCAGCAGCGTGGGCAGGGGCTCCTATAATTCACCCCTCCACTTT. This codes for CASSVGRGSYNSPLHF.

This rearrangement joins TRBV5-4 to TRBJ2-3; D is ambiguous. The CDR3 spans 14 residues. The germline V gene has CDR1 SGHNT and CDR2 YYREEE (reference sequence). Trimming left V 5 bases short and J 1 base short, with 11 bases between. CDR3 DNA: TGTGCCAGCAGTCCAGATAGTGGCACAGATACGCAGTATTTT. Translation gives CASSPDSGTDTQYF.

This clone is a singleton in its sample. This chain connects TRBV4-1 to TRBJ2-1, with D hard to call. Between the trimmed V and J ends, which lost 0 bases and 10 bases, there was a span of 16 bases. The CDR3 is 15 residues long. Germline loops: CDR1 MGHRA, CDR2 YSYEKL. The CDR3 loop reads CASSQEGSVPWEQFF. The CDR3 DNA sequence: TGCGCCAGCAGCCAAGAAGGTAGTGTTCCATGGGAGCAGTTCTTC.

The CDR3 DNA is TGCGCCAGCAGCTTGGACTCCCCCTCTGGAAACACCATATATTTT. This codes for CASSLDSPSGNTIYF. The chain recombines TRBV5-1 with TRBJ1-3; D is undetermined. With 0 bases removed from V and 0 bases from J, the gap between germline ends came to 7 bases. CDR3 length equals 15 residues. The germline gives CDR1 SGHRS, CDR2 YFSETQ. The whole variable domain, remainder taken from reference TRBV5-1 and TRBJ1-3, is KAGVTQTPRYLIKTRGQQVTLSCSPISGHRSVSWYQQTPGQGLQFLFEYFSETQRNKGNFPGRFSGRQFSNSRSEMNVSTLELGDSALYLCASSLDSPSGNTIYFGEGSWLTVV.

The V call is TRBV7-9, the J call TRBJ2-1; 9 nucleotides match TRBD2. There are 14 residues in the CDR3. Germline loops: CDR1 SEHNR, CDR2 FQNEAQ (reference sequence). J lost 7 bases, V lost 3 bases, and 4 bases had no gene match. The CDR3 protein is CASSFSGSANEQFF. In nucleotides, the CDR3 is TGTGCCAGCAGCTTTAGCGGGAGTGCGAATGAGCAGTTCTTC.

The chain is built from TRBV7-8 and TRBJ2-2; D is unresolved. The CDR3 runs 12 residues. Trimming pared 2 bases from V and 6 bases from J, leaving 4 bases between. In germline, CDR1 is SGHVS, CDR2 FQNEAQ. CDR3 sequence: CASSLFPGELFF. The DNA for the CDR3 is TGTGCCAGCAGCTTATTCCCCGGGGAGCTGTTTTTT.

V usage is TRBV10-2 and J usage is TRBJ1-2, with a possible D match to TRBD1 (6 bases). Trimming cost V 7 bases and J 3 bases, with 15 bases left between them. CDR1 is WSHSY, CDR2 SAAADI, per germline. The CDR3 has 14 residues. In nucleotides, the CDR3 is TGCGCCAGCATCGAACCGGGGGCCTACTATGGCTACACCTTC. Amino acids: CASIEPGAYYGYTF.

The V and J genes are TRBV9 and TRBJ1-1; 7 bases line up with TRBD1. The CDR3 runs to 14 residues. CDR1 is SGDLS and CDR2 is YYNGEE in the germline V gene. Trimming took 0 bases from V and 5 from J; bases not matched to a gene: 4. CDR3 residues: CASSVEGARTEAFF. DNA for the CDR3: TGTGCCAGCAGCGTAGAGGGGGCGCGAACTGAAGCTTTCTTT.